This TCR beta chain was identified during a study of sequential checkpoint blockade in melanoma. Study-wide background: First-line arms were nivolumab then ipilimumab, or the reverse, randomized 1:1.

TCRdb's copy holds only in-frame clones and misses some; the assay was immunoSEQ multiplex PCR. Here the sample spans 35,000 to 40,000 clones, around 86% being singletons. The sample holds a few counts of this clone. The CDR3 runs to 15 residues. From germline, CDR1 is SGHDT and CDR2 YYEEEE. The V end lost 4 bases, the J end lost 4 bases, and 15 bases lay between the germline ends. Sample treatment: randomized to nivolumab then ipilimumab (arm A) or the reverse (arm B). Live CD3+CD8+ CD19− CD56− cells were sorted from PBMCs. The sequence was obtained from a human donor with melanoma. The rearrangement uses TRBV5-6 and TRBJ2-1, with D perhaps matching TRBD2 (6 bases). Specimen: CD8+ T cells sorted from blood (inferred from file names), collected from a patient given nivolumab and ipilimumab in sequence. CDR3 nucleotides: TGTGCCAGCAGCCGCCGGGACTTGGAGTACAATGAGCAGTTCTTC. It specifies CASSRRDLEYNEQFF.